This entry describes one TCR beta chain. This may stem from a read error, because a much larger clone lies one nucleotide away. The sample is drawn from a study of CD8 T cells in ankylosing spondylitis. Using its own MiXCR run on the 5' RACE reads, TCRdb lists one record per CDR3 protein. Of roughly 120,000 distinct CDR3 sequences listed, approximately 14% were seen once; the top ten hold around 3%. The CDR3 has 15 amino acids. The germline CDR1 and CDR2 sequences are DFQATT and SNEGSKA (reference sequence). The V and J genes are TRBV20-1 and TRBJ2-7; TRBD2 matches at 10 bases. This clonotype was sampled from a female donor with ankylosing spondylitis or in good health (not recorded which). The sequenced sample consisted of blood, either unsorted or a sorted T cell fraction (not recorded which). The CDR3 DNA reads TGCAGTGCTAGAGATCACCTAGCGGGAGTGCGGGAGCAGCACTTC. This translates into CSARDHLAGVREQHF.